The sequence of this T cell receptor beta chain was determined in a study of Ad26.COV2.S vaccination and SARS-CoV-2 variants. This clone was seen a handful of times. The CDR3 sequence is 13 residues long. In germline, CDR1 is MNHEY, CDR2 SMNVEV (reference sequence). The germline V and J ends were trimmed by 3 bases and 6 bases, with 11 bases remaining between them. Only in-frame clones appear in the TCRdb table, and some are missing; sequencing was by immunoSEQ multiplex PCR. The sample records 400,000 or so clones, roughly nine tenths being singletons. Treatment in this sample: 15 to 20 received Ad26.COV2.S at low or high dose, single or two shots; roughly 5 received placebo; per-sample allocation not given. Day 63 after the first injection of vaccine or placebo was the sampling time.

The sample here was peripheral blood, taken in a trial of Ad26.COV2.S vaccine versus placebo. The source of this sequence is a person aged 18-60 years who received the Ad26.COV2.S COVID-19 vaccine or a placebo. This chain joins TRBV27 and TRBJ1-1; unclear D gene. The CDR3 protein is CASSLNGGSEAFF. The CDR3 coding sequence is TGTGCCAGCAGTTTGAACGGAGGTTCTGAAGCTTTCTTT.